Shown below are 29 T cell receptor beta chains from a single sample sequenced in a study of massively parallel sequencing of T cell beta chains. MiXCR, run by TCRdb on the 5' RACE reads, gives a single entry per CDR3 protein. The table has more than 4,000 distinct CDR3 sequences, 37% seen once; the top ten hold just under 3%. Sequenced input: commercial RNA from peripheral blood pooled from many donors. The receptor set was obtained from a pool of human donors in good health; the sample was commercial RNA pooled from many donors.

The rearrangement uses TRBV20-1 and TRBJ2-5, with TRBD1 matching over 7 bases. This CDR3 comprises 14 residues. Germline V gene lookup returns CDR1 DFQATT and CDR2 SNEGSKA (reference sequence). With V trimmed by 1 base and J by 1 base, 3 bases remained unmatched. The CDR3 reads CSARVGTAQETQYF. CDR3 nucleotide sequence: TGCAGTGCTAGAGTAGGGACAGCCCAAGAGACCCAGTACTTC.

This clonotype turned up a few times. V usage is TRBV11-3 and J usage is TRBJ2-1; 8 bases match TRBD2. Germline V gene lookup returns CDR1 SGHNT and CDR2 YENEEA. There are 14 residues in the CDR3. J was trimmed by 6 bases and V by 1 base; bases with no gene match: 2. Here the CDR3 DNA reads TGTGCCAGCAGCTTAGGGGCGGGAGGCAATGAGCAGTTCTTC. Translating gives CASSLGAGGNEQFF.

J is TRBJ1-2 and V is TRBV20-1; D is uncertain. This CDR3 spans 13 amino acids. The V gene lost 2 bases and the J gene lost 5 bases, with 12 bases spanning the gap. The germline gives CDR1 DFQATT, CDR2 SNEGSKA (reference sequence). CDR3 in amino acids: CSARLGRTYGYTF. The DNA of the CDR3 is TGCAGTGCTAGACTCGGCAGGACGTATGGCTACACCTTC.

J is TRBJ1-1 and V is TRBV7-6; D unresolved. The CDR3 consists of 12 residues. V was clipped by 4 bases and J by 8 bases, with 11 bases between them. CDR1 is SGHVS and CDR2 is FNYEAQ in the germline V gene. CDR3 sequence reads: CASSSPLLEAFF. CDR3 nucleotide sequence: TGTGCCAGCAGCTCCCCCCTTTTGGAAGCTTTCTTT.

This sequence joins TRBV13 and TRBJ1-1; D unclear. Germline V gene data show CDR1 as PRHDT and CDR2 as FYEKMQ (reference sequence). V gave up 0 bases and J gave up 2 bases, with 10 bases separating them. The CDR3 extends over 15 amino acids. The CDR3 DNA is TGTGCCAGCAGCTTAGGTACCTGGGGTAACACTGAAGCTTTCTTT. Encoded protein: CASSLGTWGNTEAFF.

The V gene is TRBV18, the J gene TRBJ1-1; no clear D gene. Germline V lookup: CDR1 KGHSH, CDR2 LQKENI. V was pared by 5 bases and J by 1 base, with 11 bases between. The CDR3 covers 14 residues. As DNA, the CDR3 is TGTGCCAGCTCATCTGTTGAGGGGAACACTGAAGCTTTCTTT. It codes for CASSSVEGNTEAFF.

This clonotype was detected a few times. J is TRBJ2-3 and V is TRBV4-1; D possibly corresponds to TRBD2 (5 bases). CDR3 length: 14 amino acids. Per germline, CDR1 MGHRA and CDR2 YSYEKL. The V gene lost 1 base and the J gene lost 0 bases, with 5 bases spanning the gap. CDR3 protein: CASSQGTSTDTQYF. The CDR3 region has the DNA TGCGCCAGCAGCCAAGGGACTAGCACAGATACGCAGTATTTT.

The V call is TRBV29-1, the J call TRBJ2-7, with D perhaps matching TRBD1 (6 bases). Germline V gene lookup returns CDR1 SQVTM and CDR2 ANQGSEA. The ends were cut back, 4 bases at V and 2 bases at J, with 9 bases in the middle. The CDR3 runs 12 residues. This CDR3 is CSVADSTYEQYF. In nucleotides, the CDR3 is TGCAGCGTTGCGGACAGCACCTACGAGCAGTACTTC.

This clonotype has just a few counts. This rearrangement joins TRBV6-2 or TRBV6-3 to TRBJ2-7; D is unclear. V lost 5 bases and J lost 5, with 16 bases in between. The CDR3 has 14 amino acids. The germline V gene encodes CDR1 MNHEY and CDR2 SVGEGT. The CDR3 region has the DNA TGTGCCAGCAGTCCCTCGCCGGCCCTTGACGAGCAGTACTTC. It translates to CASSPSPALDEQYF.

In DNA form, the CDR3 reads TGTGCCAGCAGTTACGAATCCGGACTGCATCAAGAGACCCAGTACTTC. Translated, it gives CASSYESGLHQETQYF. This chain connects TRBV6-2 or TRBV6-3 to TRBJ2-5; tentatively, D is TRBD2 (5 bases). From germline, CDR1 is MNHEY and CDR2 SVGEGT. CDR3 length: 16 amino acids. Trimming removed 2 bases from V and 2 bases from J, with 15 bases in between.

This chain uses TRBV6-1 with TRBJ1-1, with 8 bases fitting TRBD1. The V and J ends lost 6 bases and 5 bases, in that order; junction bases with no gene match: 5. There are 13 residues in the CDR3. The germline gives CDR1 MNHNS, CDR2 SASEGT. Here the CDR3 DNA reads TGTGCCAGCAGGAAGCAGGGGGCAACTGAAGCTTTCTTT. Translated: CASRKQGATEAFF.

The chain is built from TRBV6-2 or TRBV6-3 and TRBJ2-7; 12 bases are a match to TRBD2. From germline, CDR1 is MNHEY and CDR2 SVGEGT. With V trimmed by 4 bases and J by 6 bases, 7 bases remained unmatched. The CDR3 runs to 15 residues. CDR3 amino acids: CASSSRLAGGLEQYF. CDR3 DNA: TGTGCCAGCAGTTCCCGGCTAGCGGGAGGGCTCGAGCAGTACTTC.

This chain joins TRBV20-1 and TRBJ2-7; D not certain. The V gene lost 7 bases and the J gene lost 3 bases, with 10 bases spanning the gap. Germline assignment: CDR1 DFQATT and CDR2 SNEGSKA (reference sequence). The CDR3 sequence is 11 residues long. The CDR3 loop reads CSVERFYEQYF. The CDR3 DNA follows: TGCAGTGTTGAACGATTCTACGAGCAGTACTTC.

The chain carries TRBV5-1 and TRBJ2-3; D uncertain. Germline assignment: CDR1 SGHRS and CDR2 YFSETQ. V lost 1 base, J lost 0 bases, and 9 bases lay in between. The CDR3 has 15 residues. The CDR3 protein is CASSLPDLSTDTQYF. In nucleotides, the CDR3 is TGCGCCAGCAGCTTGCCTGACTTGAGCACAGATACGCAGTATTTT.

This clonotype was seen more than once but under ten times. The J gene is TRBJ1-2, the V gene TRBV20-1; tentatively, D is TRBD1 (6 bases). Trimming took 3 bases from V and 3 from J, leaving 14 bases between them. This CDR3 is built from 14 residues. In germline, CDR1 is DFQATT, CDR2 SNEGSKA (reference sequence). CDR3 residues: CSASPPGVYYGYTF. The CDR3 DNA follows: TGCAGTGCTAGTCCTCCAGGGGTTTACTATGGCTACACCTTC.

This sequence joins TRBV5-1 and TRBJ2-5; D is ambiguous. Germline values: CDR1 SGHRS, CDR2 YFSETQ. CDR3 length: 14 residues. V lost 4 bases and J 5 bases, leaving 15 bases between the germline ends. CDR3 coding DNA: TGCGCCAGCAGCAAGACGGCCTTTGAGGAGACCCAGTACTTC. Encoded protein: CASSKTAFEETQYF.

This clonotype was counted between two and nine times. In nucleotides, the CDR3 is TGTGCCAGCAGCTTAGTTAGCTCCGGAAACACTGAAGCTTTCTTT. It codes for CASSLVSSGNTEAFF. The gene calls are TRBV11-3 and TRBJ1-1, with D unclear. The CDR3 is 15 residues long. V was clipped by 1 base and J by 2 bases, with 11 bases between them. CDR1 SGHNT and CDR2 YENEEA come from the germline V gene.

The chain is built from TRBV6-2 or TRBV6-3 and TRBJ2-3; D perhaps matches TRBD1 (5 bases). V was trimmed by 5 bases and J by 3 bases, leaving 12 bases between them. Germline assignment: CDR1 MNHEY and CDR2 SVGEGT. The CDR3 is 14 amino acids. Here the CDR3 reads CASSQTRQTDTQYF. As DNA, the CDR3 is TGTGCCAGCAGTCAAACCAGACAGACAGATACGCAGTATTTT.

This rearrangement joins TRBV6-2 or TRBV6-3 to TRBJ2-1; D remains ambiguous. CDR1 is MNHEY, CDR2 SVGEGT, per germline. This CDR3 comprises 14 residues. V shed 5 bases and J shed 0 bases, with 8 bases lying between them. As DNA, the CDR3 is TGTGCCAGCAGTCCCCCTGGCTCCTACAATGAGCAGTTCTTC. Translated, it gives CASSPPGSYNEQFF.

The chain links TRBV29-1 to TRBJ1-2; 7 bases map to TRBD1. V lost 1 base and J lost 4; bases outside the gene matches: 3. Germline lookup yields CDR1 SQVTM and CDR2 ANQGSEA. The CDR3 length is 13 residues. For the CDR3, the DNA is TGCAGCGTTGAAGGCAGGGGGATCTATGGCTACACCTTC. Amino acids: CSVEGRGIYGYTF.

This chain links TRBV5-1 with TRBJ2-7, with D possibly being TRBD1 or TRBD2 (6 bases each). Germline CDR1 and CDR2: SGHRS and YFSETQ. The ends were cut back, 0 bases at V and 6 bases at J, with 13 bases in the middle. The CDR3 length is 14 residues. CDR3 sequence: CASSLEGGTGEQYF. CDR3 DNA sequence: TGCGCCAGCAGCTTGGAGGGGGGAACAGGCGAGCAGTACTTC.

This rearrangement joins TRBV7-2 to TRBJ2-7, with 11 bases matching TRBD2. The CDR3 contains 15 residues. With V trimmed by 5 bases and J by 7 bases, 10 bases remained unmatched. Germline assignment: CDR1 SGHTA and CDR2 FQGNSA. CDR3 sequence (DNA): TGTGCCAGCAGCGAAACTAGCGGGAGTATCTATGAGCAGTACTTC. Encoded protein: CASSETSGSIYEQYF.

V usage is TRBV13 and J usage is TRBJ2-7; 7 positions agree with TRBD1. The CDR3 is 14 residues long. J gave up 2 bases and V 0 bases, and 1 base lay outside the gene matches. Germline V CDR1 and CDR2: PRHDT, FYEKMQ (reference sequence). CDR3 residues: CASSLGQGTYEQYF. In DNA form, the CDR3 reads TGTGCCAGCAGCTTAGGACAGGGGACCTACGAGCAGTACTTC.

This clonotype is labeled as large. DNA of the CDR3: TGCAGCGTTGAAGGGACAACCTACAATGAGCAGTTCTTC. It translates to CSVEGTTYNEQFF. This rearrangement joins TRBV29-1 to TRBJ2-1, with a possible D match to TRBD1 (5 bases). Germline V gene sequence: CDR1 SQVTM, CDR2 ANQGSEA. The V and J ends lost 1 base and 2 bases respectively, with 6 bases between them. CDR3 length equals 13 residues.

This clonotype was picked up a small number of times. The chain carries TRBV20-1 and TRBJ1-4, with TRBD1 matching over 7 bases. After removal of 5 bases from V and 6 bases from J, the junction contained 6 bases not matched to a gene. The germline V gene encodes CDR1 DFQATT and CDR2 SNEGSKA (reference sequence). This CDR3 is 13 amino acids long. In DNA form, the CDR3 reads TGCAGTGCTCCAGACAGGGAGGATGAAAAACTGTTTTTT. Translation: CSAPDREDEKLFF.

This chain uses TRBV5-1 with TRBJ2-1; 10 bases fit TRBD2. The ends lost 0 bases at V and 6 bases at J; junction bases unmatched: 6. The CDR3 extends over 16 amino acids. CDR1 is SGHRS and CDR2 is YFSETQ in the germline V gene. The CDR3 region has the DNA TGCGCCAGCAGCTTGGATGCACTAGCGGGATTCAATGAGCAGTTCTTC. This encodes CASSLDALAGFNEQFF. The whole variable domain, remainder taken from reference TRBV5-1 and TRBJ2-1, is KAGVTQTPRYLIKTRGQQVTLSCSPISGHRSVSWYQQTPGQGLQFLFEYFSETQRNKGNFPGRFSGRQFSNSRSEMNVSTLELGDSALYLCASSLDALAGFNEQFFGPGTRLTVL.

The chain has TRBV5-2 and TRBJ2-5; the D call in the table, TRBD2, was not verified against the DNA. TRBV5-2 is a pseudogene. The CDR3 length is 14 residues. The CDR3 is CASNLAGGGETQYF. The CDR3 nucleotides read TGTGCCAGCAACCTAGCGGGGGGCGGGGAGACCCAGTACTTC.

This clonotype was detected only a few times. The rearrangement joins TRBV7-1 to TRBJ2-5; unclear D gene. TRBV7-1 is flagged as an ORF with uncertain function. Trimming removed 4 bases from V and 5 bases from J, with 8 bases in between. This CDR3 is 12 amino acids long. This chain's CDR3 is CASSWFAETQYF. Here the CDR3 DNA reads TGTGCCAGCAGCTGGTTTGCCGAGACCCAGTACTTC.

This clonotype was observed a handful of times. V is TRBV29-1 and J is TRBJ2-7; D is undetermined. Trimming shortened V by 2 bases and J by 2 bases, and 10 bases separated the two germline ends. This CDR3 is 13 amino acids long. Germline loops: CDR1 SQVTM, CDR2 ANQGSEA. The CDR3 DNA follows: TGCAGCGTTGAATTGGCAGCAACCTACGAGCAGTACTTC. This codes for CSVELAATYEQYF.